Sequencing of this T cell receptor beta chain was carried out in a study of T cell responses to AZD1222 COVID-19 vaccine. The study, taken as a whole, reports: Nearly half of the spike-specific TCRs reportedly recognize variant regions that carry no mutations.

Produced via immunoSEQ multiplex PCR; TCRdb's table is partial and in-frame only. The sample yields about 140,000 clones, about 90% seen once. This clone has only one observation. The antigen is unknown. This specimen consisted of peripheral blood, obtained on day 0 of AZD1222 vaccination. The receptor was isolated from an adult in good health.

The CDR3 loop reads CASSVASMGQGARDTQYF. The CDR3 DNA follows: TGTGCCAGCAGCGTAGCCTCAATGGGACAGGGGGCACGAGATACGCAGTATTTT. V is TRBV9 and J is TRBJ2-3; 12 bases align to TRBD1. The CDR3 loop spans 18 amino acids. CDR1 and CDR2 (germline): SGDLS, YYNGEE. J gave up 5 bases and V 0 bases, and 10 bases lay outside the gene matches.